These 16 T cell receptor beta chains were all obtained from the same sample, sequenced in a study of T cells in Graves' hyperthyroidism and ophthalmopathy. TCR beta CDR3 region amplification was performed from RNA transcripts. An initial round of RT-PCR targeting the TCR CDR3 relied on the HTBI primer set. TCRdb reprocessed the multiplex PCR reads with MiXCR, giving one entry per CDR3 protein. The table has approximately 210,000 distinct CDR3 sequences, 15% to 20% seen once. The sample taken for sequencing was blood. The receptors stem from a man aged 45-60 years with Graves' hyperthyroidism.

This sequence joins TRBV15 and TRBJ2-6; D is undetermined. The V gene's germline CDR1 is LNHNV and CDR2 YYDKDF (reference sequence). The CDR3 has 14 amino acids. Trimming removed 5 bases from V and 0 bases from J, with 5 bases in between. CDR3 region: CATSHVSGANVLTF. In nucleotides, the CDR3 is TGTGCCACCAGCCATGTCTCTGGGGCCAACGTCCTGACTTTC.

This clonotype was seen more than once but under ten times. This rearrangement joins TRBV28 to TRBJ1-1; D is uncertain. The CDR3 sequence is 11 residues long. Trimming removed 5 bases at V and 12 bases at J, with 13 bases between. Germline loops: CDR1 MDHEN, CDR2 SYDVKM. Written as DNA, the CDR3 is TGTGCCAGCAGTGACCTATCCTACTCTTTCTTT. It is translated as CASSDLSYSFF.

This clonotype was observed at least ten times. The chain links TRBV10-1 to TRBJ2-7; possible D gene TRBD1, 5 bases. This CDR3 has 15 amino acids. The germline CDR1 and CDR2 sequences are WNHNN and SYGVQD (reference sequence). The germline V and J ends were trimmed by 0 bases and 6 bases, with 15 bases remaining between them. The CDR3 sequence: CASSESAGIEVEQYF. The CDR3 DNA reads as TGCGCCAGCAGTGAGTCGGCAGGGATCGAGGTCGAGCAGTACTTC.

This chain links TRBV7-9 with TRBJ2-3; 8 positions match TRBD2. Germline values: CDR1 SEHNR, CDR2 FQNEAQ (reference sequence). V lost 4 bases to trimming and J lost 4 bases; unmatched junction nucleotides: 4. The CDR3 has 14 residues. The CDR3 is CASSSIAGPDTQYF. The CDR3 DNA is TGTGCCAGCAGCTCCATAGCGGGACCAGATACGCAGTATTTT.

This chain joins TRBV28 and TRBJ2-5, with a possible D match to TRBD1 (5 bases). Trimming stripped 8 bases from V and 0 bases from J, with 10 bases between. The germline V gene has CDR1 MDHEN and CDR2 SYDVKM. The CDR3 extends over 13 amino acids. The CDR3 sequence: CASCRANQETQYF. In DNA form, the CDR3 reads TGTGCCAGCTGCAGGGCCAACCAAGAGACCCAGTACTTC. Looking up the rest from reference TRBV28 and TRBJ2-5 gives the full variable domain: DVKVTQSSRYLVKRTGEKVFLECVQDMDHENMFWYRQDPGLGLRLIYFSYDVKMKEKGDIPEGYSVSREKKERFSLILESASTNQTSMYLCASCRANQETQYFGPGTRLLVL.

The chain recombines TRBV13 with TRBJ2-1, with a tentative D call TRBD2 (6 bases). The CDR3 is made up of 15 amino acids. The V end was cut by 5 bases, the J end by 5 bases, with 16 bases between. Germline values: CDR1 PRHDT, CDR2 FYEKMQ (reference sequence). The CDR3 is CASSLYPGGNNEQFF. The DNA for the CDR3 is TGTGCCAGCAGCCTTTACCCCGGGGGTAACAATGAGCAGTTCTTC.

The sample holds a few counts of this clonotype. V usage is TRBV5-1 and J usage is TRBJ2-5; 8 nucleotides line up with TRBD1. CDR3 size: 14 residues. In germline, CDR1 is SGHRS, CDR2 YFSETQ. J lost 1 base, V lost 4 bases, and 3 bases had no gene match. The CDR3 region has the DNA TGCGCCAGCAGCGGCGGACAGGGCCAAGAGACCCAGTACTTC. Translation gives CASSGGQGQETQYF.

This clonotype has at least ten counts. The chain recombines TRBV6-1 with TRBJ2-7, with 12 nucleotides matching TRBD2. Trimming at V came to 5 bases and at J to 9 bases, leaving 8 bases not matched to a gene. The CDR3 runs to 14 residues. Per the germline V gene, CDR1 is MNHNS and CDR2 is SASEGT. CDR3 nucleotides: TGTGCCAGCAGTTCCCGGACTAGCGGGGTGGGGCAGTACTTC. This encodes CASSSRTSGVGQYF.

The table lists this clonotype with a few counts. The rearrangement joins TRBV7-8 to TRBJ1-4, with unresolved D. The CDR3 runs 16 residues. Trimming took off 1 base at V and 0 bases at J, with 9 bases between the two ends. CDR1 SGHVS and CDR2 FQNEAQ come from the germline V gene. Written as DNA, the CDR3 is TGTGCCAGCAGCTTAGAGAGGGTTTCAACTAATGAAAAACTGTTTTTT. It translates to CASSLERVSTNEKLFF.

Comment on this clonotype: A much larger clone lies a single base off, so this may be a read error. The chain joins TRBV29-1 to TRBJ2-5, with D uncertain. Between the trimmed V and J ends, which lost 7 bases and 3 bases, there was a span of 9 bases. The CDR3 covers 11 residues. Germline V CDR1 and CDR2: SQVTM, ANQGSEA. CDR3 coding DNA: TGCAGCGCTGACTTGGAAGAGACCCAGTACTTC. Amino acid sequence: CSADLEETQYF.

The genes are TRBV12-3 or TRBV12-4 and TRBJ1-6, with a possible D match to TRBD1 (6 bases). Deletions cut 3 bases from V and 8 bases from J, with 17 bases between. The CDR3 covers 16 residues. CDR3 DNA sequence: TGTGCCAGCAGTTTCAGGGGTCTGCTGAAGGATTCACCCCTCCACTTT. Its translation: CASSFRGLLKDSPLHF.

In this sample, this clonotype turned up a few times. It may be a read error: a sequence one base away is much more abundant. The V and J genes are TRBV6-1 and TRBJ2-3; 9 nucleotides line up with TRBD1. This CDR3 region has 17 residues. V trimming: 0 bases; J trimming: 4 bases; junction bases outside the gene matches: 8. CDR1 and CDR2 from the germline V gene are MNHNS and SASEGT. CDR3 protein: CASSEAPTGGLADTQYF. The CDR3 DNA is TGTGCCAGCAGTGAAGCGCCTACAGGGGGCTTGGCAGATACGCAGTATTTT.

This clonotype was found many times. This rearrangement joins TRBV12-3 or TRBV12-4 to TRBJ1-1; D unresolved. Deletions cut 4 bases from V and 6 bases from J, with 15 bases between. The CDR3 loop spans 14 amino acids. The CDR3 reads CASSSRTTVAEAFF. CDR3 in DNA: TGTGCCAGCAGTTCCAGGACCACCGTGGCTGAAGCTTTCTTT.

This clonotype came up many times. V gene TRBV6-2 or TRBV6-3 combines with J gene TRBJ2-1, with D possibly being TRBD1 (6 bases). There are 13 residues in the CDR3. Between the trimmed V and J ends, which lost 2 bases and 9 bases, there was a span of 11 bases. Germline V CDR1 and CDR2: MNHEY, SVGEGT. The CDR3 sequence: CASSYRDNGEQFF. The CDR3 DNA reads TGTGCCAGCAGTTACCGGGACAACGGTGAGCAGTTCTTC.

The table lists this clonotype with many counts. This chain joins TRBV27 and TRBJ2-3; possibly TRBD2 for D (5 bases). The CDR3 covers 16 residues. Germline V gene data show CDR1 as MNHEY and CDR2 as SMNVEV (reference sequence). Trimming pared 5 bases from V and 6 bases from J, leaving 21 bases between. The CDR3 region has the DNA TGTGCCAGCAGTCCCATTGATAAGGACTCCCCGGATACGCAGTATTTT. Amino acids: CASSPIDKDSPDTQYF.

This clonotype has ten or more counts. V is TRBV12-3 or TRBV12-4 and J is TRBJ2-7; 8 bases agree with TRBD2. The ends lost 1 base at V and 9 bases at J; junction bases unmatched: 11. The CDR3 runs to 15 residues. The DNA of the CDR3 is TGTGCCAGCAGTTTAGGGACTAGCATTTCTACGAGGCAGTACTTC. Encoded protein: CASSLGTSISTRQYF.